The clone carrying this T cell receptor beta chain turned up a few times. The antigen is unknown. This record belongs to a study of tumor-infiltrating lymphocytes in primary liver carcinoma. General study points: Because of bulk unsorted sampling, CD4+ and CD8+ repertoires were not subjected to comparison.

This CDR3 has 14 amino acids. V was clipped by 5 bases and J by 7 bases, with 16 bases between them. The V gene's germline CDR1 is SGHDT and CDR2 YYEEEE. A primer in the constant region served to generate TCR beta cDNA from 450 to 600 ng of total RNA. Library construction for TCR beta comprised three nested multiplex PCR rounds performed with slightly modified ARM-PCR. Forward primers for TRBV1-TRBV30 and a C-beta reverse primer served the first two PCR rounds, at around 11 cycles each. From the multiplex PCR reads, TCRdb called clonotypes with MiXCR, one entry per CDR3 protein. The sample holds some 180,000 distinct CDR3 sequences; less than 65% are singletons and the top ten take roughly 76%. The source of the blood RNA was unsorted whole blood, and germline DNA was extracted as well.

Sequenced sample: peripheral blood. The chain joins TRBV5-6 to TRBJ1-3; D unresolved. The receptor was isolated from a man in his forties with primary liver carcinoma and hepatitis B virus infection. CDR3 sequence (DNA): TGTGCCAGCAGACGGCAGGACCTAGGGAACACCATATATTTT. Residues: CASRRQDLGNTIYF.